These 17 T cell receptor beta chains came from one sample sequenced in a study of regulatory T cells in long-lasting Graves disease. Arm-PCR of CDR3 regions with iRepertoire HTBI primers generated TCR beta libraries. TCRdb re-analysed the multiplex PCR reads in MiXCR, keeping a single row per CDR3 protein. Among roughly 430,000 distinct CDR3 sequences listed, about 15% were seen once. Time point indicated: newly diagnosed GD, antithyroid drugs for less than 3 months. Isolated PBMC RNA provided the starting material for the TCR library. These same data were also listed under a study on T cells in Graves' hyperthyroidism and ophthalmopathy.

The specimen comprised peripheral blood mononuclear cells (PBMCs), sampled at new diagnosis, from a patient treated with antithyroid drugs. The receptors derive from a woman aged 25 to 39 with Graves disease.

The rearrangement joins TRBV7-2 to TRBJ1-1; TRBD1 agrees at 7 bases. The CDR3 extends over 17 amino acids. J lost 4 bases, V lost 3 bases, and 14 bases had no gene match. Germline V gives CDR1 SGHTA, CDR2 FQGNSA. As DNA, the CDR3 is TGTGCCAGCAGCTTGGGGGGGGTTTTTAGGGACAGCACTGAAGCTTTCTTT. This encodes CASSLGGVFRDSTEAFF.

This clonotype has a single count. A read error is likely here: a far larger clone is one base away. The genes are TRBV27 and TRBJ1-1, with D hard to call. The CDR3 is made up of 12 amino acids. Trimming took 5 bases from V and 1 from J, leaving 5 bases between them. The germline CDR1 and CDR2 sequences are MNHEY and SMNVEV (reference sequence). CDR3 sequence reads: CASSHPNTEAFF. CDR3 bases: TGTGCCAGCAGTCACCCGAACACTGAAGCTTTCTTT.

This clonotype was observed a few times. The gene calls are TRBV7-9 and TRBJ2-1; D unclear. The CDR3 loop spans 15 amino acids. V was cut by 11 bases and J by 0 bases, with 17 bases left in between. Germline CDR1 and CDR2: SEHNR and FQNEAQ (reference sequence). CDR3 sequence reads: CACMRTQSSYNEQFF. The CDR3 DNA follows: TGTGCCTGCATGAGGACCCAAAGCTCCTACAATGAGCAGTTCTTC.

Details on this clonotype: A much larger clone differs by one base, so this may be a read error. The chain employs TRBV7-2 and TRBJ1-1; D is unresolved. The CDR3 loop spans 16 amino acids. The V end lost 3 bases, the J end lost 7 bases, and 21 bases lay between the germline ends. CDR1 and CDR2 from the germline V gene are SGHTA and FQGNSA. The CDR3 coding sequence is TGTGCCAGCAGCTTGTTGGCCCACCCCGAGAGCATTGAAGCTTTCTTT. This codes for CASSLLAHPESIEAFF. Complete variable domain (other parts from reference TRBV7-2 and TRBJ1-1): GAGVSQSPSNKVTEKGKDVELRCDPISGHTALYWYRQSLGQGLEFLIYFQGNSAPDKSGLPSDRFSAERTGGSVSTLTIQRTQQEDSAVYLCASSLLAHPESIEAFFGQGTRLTVV.

The V call is TRBV28, the J call TRBJ2-1; 8 bases line up with TRBD2. This CDR3 spans 15 amino acids. CDR1 and CDR2 from the germline V gene are MDHEN and SYDVKM. V trimming: 2 bases; J trimming: 3 bases; junction bases outside the gene matches: 3. The CDR3 protein is CASSLSGSFYNEQFF. The CDR3 DNA reads TGTGCCAGCAGTTTAAGCGGGAGTTTCTACAATGAGCAGTTCTTC.

This clonotype turned up a few times. The chain uses TRBV6-2 or TRBV6-3 and TRBJ2-1; 11 nucleotides line up with TRBD2. The germline V gene has CDR1 MNHEY and CDR2 SVGEGT. V was pared by 5 bases and J by 3 bases, with 12 bases of the junction left unmatched. The CDR3 contains 18 residues. In DNA form, the CDR3 reads TGTGCCAGCAGTGTCGCGGGACTAGCGGAAGTAGTCTACAATGAGCAGTTCTTC. Amino acid sequence: CASSVAGLAEVVYNEQFF.

To note about this clonotype: A much larger clone differs by one base, so this may be a read error. V and J are TRBV6-2 or TRBV6-3 and TRBJ1-4, with D perhaps matching TRBD1 (5 bases). CDR3 length: 15 residues. The germline gives CDR1 MNHEY, CDR2 SVGEGT. The CDR3 reads CASGYSGRDAEKLFF. The CDR3 nucleotides read TGTGCCAGCGGTTACTCTGGAAGGGACGCTGAAAAACTGTTTTTT.

The chain employs TRBV28 and TRBJ2-1; 11 positions agree with TRBD2. The CDR3 has 15 amino acids. From germline, CDR1 is MDHEN and CDR2 SYDVKM. Germline trimming cut 6 bases from V and 6 bases from J; bases unmatched to any gene: 7. The CDR3 reads CASSNSGTSGNEQFF. Here the CDR3 DNA reads TGTGCCAGCAGCAACTCCGGGACTAGCGGCAATGAGCAGTTCTTC.

This clonotype was seen repeatedly, ten times or more. The rearrangement links TRBV28 to TRBJ2-7; 7 nucleotides agree with TRBD1. CDR1 and CDR2 (germline): MDHEN, SYDVKM. The CDR3 is 15 amino acids. After removal of 4 bases from V and 2 bases from J, the junction contained 8 bases not matched to a gene. Here the CDR3 DNA reads TGTGCCAGCAGTTCGCCATGGACAGGCACCTACGAGCAGTACTTC. This sequence encodes CASSSPWTGTYEQYF.

The chain has TRBV28 and TRBJ2-1; TRBD2 matches 8 bases. The CDR3 loop spans 13 amino acids. The V segment lost 6 bases and the J segment 8 bases; nucleotides outside the gene matches: 6. The germline CDR1 and CDR2 sequences are MDHEN and SYDVKM. CDR3 region: CASSREGKYEQFF. CDR3 nucleotide sequence: TGTGCCAGCAGCCGGGAGGGGAAATATGAGCAGTTCTTC.

This clonotype was picked up many times. V is TRBV7-3 and J is TRBJ1-6, with D tentatively TRBD1 (6 bases). There are 13 residues in the CDR3. CDR1 SGHTA and CDR2 FQGTGA come from the germline V gene. V was shortened by 4 bases and J by 11 bases, with 12 bases between the two germline ends. The CDR3 nucleotides read TGTGCCAGCAGCTCAGAGGGGGACGCACCCCTCCACTTT. The encoded protein is CASSSEGDAPLHF.

This clonotype occurred a few times. The V and J genes are TRBV25-1 and TRBJ2-4; D may be TRBD2 (5 bases). CDR1 and CDR2 (germline): MGHDK, SYGVNS. Trimming took 2 bases from V and 1 from J, leaving 12 bases between them. This CDR3 is 16 amino acids long. CDR3 sequence reads: CASSEVRGPAKNIQYF. As DNA, the CDR3 is TGTGCCAGCAGTGAAGTGAGAGGGCCGGCCAAAAACATTCAGTACTTC.

The table lists this clonotype with many counts. This sequence joins TRBV7-2 and TRBJ1-1; D is ambiguous. Germline CDR1 reads SGHTA; CDR2 reads FQGNSA. The CDR3 spans 15 residues. Trimming pared 4 bases from V and 3 bases from J, leaving 15 bases between. The DNA of the CDR3 is TGTGCCAGCAGCTCGTTACCACATCTTGACACTGAAGCTTTCTTT. It is translated as CASSSLPHLDTEAFF. Variable domain in full (rest from reference TRBV7-2 and TRBJ1-1): GAGVSQSPSNKVTEKGKDVELRCDPISGHTALYWYRQSLGQGLEFLIYFQGNSAPDKSGLPSDRFSAERTGGSVSTLTIQRTQQEDSAVYLCASSSLPHLDTEAFFGQGTRLTVV.

This sequence joins TRBV6-1 and TRBJ2-2, with D perhaps TRBD2 (6 bases). Germline values: CDR1 MNHNS, CDR2 SASEGT. CDR3 length: 15 amino acids. Trimming pared 6 bases from V and 0 bases from J, leaving 11 bases between. The CDR3 DNA sequence: TGTGCCAGCAGACCTAGCGTCGCGAACACCGGGGAGCTGTTTTTT. Its protein product is CASRPSVANTGELFF.

The sample holds many counts of this clonotype. The chain recombines TRBV20-1 with TRBJ2-1; TRBD1 might be the D (7 bases). Looked up from germline, CDR1 is DFQATT and CDR2 is SNEGSKA (reference sequence). This CDR3 has 11 amino acids. V lost 5 bases and J 8 bases, leaving 10 bases between the germline ends. CDR3 bases: TGCAGTGCTGACAGGGACTATGAGCAGTTCTTC. As protein: CSADRDYEQFF.

This clonotype was recorded many times. The chain uses TRBV28 and TRBJ2-7, with D possibly being TRBD1 (6 bases). CDR1 MDHEN and CDR2 SYDVKM come from the germline V gene. This CDR3 is 16 amino acids long. Between the trimmed V and J ends, which lost 7 bases and 1 base, there was a span of 20 bases. The CDR3 spells CASTRTTTGLSYEQYF. The CDR3 DNA follows: TGTGCCAGCACCCGCACCACGACAGGCTTGTCCTACGAGCAGTACTTC.

This clonotype was detected many times. The chain uses TRBV2 and TRBJ1-1, with D uncertain. The germline CDR1 and CDR2 sequences are SNHLY and FYNNEI. V lost 4 bases, J lost 3 bases, and 15 bases lay in between. This CDR3 is 15 amino acids long. CDR3 nucleotides: TGTGCCAGCAGTGTCGAGGGTATGCGGGACACTGAAGCTTTCTTT. Protein: CASSVEGMRDTEAFF.